This T cell receptor beta chain was found in a study of T cell responses to AZD1222 COVID-19 vaccine. Repertoires were generated with immunoSEQ multiplex PCR, while TCRdb's copy carries only in-frame clones and drops some. The sample contains 150,000 or so clones, over 75% of which appear only once. Concerning this clone: Antigen unknown.

Losses at the gene ends were 3 bases for V and 8 bases for J; bases not matched to a gene: 3. In germline, CDR1 is LGHDT, CDR2 YNNKEL (reference sequence). The CDR3 totals 14 residues. Whole-study findings and limits: CD4 TCRs covered the whole spike, strongest at regions 160-218 and 743-854. Clonal diversity was possibly underestimated; the donors were predominantly white British and more often female. Breadth and depth of Spike-specific TCRs rose after two AZD1222 doses.

Sample: peripheral blood, taken on day 0 of AZD1222 vaccination. This TCR was recovered from an adult in good health. The rearrangement joins TRBV3-1 (or the pseudogene TRBV3-2) to TRBJ1-3; 11 positions match TRBD1. CDR3 coding DNA: TGTGCCAGCAGCCAGGGGACAGGGGGGGACACCATATATTTT. Translation: CASSQGTGGDTIYF.